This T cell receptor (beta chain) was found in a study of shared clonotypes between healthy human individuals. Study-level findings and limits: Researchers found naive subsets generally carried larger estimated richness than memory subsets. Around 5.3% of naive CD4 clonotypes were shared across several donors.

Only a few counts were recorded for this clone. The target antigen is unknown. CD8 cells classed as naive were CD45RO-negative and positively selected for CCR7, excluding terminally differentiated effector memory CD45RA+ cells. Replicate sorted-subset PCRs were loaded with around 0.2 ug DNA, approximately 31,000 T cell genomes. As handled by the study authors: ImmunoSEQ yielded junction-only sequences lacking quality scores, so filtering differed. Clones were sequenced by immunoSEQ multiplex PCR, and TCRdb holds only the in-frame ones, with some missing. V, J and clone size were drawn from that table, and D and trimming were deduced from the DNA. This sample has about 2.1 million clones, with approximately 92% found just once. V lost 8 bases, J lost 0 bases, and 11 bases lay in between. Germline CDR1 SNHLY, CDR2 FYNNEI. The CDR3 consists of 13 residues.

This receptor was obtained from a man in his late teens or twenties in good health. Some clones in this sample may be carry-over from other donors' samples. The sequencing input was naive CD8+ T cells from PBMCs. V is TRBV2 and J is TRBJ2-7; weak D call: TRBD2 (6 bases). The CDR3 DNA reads TGTGCCAGCCTAGAAGCGGGCTCCTACGAGCAGTACTTC. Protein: CASLEAGSYEQYF.